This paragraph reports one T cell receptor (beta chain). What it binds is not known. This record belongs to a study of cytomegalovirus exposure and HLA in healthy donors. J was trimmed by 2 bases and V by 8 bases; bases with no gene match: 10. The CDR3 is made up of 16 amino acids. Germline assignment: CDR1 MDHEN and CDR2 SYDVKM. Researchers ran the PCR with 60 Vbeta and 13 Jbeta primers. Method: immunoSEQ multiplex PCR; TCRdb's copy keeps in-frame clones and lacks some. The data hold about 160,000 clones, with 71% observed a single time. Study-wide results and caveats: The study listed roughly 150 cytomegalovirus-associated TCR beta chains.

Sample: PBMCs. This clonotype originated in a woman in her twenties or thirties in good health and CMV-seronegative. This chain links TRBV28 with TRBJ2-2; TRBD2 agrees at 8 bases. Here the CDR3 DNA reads TGTGCCAGCGAGTTATCACTAGCGGTAAACACCGGGGAGCTGTTTTTT. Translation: CASELSLAVNTGELFF.